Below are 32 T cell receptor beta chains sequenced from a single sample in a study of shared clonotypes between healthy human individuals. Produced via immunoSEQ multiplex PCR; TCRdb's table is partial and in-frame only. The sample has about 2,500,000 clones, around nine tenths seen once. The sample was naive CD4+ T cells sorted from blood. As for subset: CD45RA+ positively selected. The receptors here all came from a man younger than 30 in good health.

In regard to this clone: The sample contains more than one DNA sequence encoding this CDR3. CDR3 sequence: CASSSPNQPQHF. The CDR3 DNA reads TGTGCCAGCAGTTCCCCAAATCAGCCCCAGCATTTT. The chain combines TRBV6-5 with TRBJ1-5; D not resolved. Germline lookup yields CDR1 MNHEY and CDR2 SVGAGI. CDR3 length: 12 amino acids. V lost 4 bases and J 4 bases, leaving 5 bases between the germline ends.

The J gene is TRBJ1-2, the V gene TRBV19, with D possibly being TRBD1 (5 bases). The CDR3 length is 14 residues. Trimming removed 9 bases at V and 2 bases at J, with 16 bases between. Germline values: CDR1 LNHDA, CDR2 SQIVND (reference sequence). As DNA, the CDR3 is TGTGCCAGCGCAATGGGGCTACTGAACTATGGCTACACCTTC. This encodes CASAMGLLNYGYTF.

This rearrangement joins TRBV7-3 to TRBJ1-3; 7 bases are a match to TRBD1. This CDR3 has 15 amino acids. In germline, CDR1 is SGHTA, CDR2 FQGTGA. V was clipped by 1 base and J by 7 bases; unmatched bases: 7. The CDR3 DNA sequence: TGTGCCAGCAGCTTAAACCACCAGGGGGGGAACACCATATATTTT. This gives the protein CASSLNHQGGNTIYF.

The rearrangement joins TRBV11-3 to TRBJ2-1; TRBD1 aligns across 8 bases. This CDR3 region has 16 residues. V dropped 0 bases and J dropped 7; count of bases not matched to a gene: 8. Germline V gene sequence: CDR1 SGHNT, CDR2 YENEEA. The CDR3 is CASSLDPFTGGNEQFF. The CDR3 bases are TGTGCCAGCAGCTTAGATCCGTTTACAGGGGGAAATGAGCAGTTCTTC.

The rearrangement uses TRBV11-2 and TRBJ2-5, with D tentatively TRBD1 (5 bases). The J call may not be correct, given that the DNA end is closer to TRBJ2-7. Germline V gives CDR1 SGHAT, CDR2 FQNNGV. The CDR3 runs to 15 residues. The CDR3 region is CASAPDWGGPYEQYF. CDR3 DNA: TGTGCCAGCGCCCCCGATTGGGGCGGACCCTACGAGCAGTACTTC.

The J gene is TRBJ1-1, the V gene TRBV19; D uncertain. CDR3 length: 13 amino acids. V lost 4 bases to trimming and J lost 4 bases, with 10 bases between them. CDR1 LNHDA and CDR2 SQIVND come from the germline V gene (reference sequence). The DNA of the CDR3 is TGTGCCAGTAGTAGGCCTGGGAGCACTGAAGCTTTCTTT. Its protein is CASSRPGSTEAFF.

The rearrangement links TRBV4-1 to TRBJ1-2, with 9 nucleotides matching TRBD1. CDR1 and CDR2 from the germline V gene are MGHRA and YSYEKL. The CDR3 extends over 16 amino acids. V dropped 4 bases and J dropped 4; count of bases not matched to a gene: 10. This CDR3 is CASSPTPGQGAYGYTF. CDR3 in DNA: TGCGCCAGCAGCCCCACTCCGGGACAGGGAGCCTATGGCTACACCTTC.

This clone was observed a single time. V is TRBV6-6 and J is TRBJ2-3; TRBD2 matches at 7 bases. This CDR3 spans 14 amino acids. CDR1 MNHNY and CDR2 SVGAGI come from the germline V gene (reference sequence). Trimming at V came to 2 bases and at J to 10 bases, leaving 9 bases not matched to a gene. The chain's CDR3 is CASSYLTTSSPQYF. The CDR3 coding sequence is TGTGCCAGCAGTTACCTTACGACTAGCAGCCCGCAGTATTTT.

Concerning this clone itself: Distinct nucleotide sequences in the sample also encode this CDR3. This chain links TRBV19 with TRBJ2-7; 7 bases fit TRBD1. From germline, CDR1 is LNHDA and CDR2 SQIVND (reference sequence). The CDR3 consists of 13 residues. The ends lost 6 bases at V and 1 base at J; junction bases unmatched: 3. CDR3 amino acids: CASSRQGSYEQYF. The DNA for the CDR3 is TGTGCCAGTAGCCGACAGGGATCCTACGAGCAGTACTTC.

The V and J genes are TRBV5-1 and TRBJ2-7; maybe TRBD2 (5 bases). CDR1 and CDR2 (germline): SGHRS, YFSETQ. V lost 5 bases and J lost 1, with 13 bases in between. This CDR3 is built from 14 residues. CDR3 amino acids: CASRAADPSYEQYF. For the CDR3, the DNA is TGCGCCAGCAGAGCAGCGGATCCTTCCTACGAGCAGTACTTC.

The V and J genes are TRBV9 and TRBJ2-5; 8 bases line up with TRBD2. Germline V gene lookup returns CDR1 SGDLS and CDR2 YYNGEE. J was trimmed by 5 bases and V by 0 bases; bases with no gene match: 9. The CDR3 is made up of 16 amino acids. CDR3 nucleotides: TGTGCCAGCAGCGTAGAGGGAGCGGGAGTCGGCGAGACCCAGTACTTC. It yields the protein CASSVEGAGVGETQYF.

CDR3 bases: TGTGCCTGGTCTGGGGGACTAGCGGCCCTCGAGCAGTTCTTC. Its translation is CAWSGGLAALEQFF. The chain joins TRBV30 to TRBJ2-1; 11 bases agree with TRBD2. The CDR3 length is 14 residues. Per the germline V gene, CDR1 is GTSNPN and CDR2 is SVGIG (reference sequence). Trimming took 5 bases from V and 10 from J; bases not matched to a gene: 10.

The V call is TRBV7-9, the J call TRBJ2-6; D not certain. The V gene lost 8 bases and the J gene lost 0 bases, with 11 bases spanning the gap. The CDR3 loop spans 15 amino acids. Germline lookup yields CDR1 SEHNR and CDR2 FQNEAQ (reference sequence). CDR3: CASERISSGANVLTF. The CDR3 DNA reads TGTGCCAGCGAAAGAATAAGCTCTGGGGCCAACGTCCTGACTTTC.

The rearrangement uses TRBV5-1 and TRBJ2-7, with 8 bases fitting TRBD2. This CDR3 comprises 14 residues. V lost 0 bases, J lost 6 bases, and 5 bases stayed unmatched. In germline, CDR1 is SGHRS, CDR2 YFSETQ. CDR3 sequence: CASSLVLAGSEQYF. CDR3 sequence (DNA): TGCGCCAGCAGCTTGGTGCTAGCGGGCTCCGAGCAGTACTTC.

Written as DNA, the CDR3 is TGTGCCAGCGCTTTCATCGGCTCCGGGTCCTCTGGAAACACCATATATTTT. Translating it yields CASAFIGSGSSGNTIYF. The gene calls are TRBV5-6 and TRBJ1-3, with D unresolved. This CDR3 is built from 17 residues. The V end was cut by 7 bases, the J end by 0 bases, with 20 bases between. Per germline, CDR1 SGHDT and CDR2 YYEEEE.

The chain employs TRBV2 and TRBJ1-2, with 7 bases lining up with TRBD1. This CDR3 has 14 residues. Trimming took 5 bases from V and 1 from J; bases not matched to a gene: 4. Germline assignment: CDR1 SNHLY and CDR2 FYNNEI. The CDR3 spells CASSRDRVNYGYTF. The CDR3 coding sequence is TGTGCCAGCAGTCGTGACAGGGTTAACTATGGCTACACCTTC.

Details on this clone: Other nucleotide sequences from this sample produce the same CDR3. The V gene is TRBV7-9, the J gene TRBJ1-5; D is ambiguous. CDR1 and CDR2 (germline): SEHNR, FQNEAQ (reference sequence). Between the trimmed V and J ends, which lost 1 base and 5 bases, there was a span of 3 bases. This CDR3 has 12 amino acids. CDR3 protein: CASSLGDQPQHF. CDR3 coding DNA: TGTGCCAGCAGCTTAGGTGATCAGCCCCAGCATTTT.

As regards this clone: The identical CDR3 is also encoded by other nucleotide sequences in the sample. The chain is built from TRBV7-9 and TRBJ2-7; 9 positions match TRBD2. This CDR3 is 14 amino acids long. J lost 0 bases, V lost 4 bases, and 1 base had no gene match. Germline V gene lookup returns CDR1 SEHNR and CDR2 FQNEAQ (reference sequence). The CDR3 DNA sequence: TGTGCCAGCAGCTCGACTAGCGGCTCCTACGAGCAGTACTTC. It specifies CASSSTSGSYEQYF.

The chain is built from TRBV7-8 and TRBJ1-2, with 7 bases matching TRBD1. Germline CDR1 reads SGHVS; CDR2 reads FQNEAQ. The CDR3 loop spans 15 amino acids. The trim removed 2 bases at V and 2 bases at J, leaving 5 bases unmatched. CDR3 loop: CASSLFGTDNYGYTF. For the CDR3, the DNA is TGTGCCAGCAGCTTATTTGGGACAGACAACTATGGCTACACCTTC. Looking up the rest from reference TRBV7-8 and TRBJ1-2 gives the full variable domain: GAGVSQSPRYKVAKRGQDVALRCDPISGHVSLFWYQQALGQGPEFLTYFQNEAQLDKSGLPSDRFFAERPEGSVSTLKIQRTQQEDSAVYLCASSLFGTDNYGYTFGSGTRLTVV.

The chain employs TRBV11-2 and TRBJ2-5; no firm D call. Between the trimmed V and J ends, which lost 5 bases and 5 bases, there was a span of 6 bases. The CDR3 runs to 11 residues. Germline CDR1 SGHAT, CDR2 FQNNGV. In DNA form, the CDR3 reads TGTGCCAGCAGCGTGGTGGAGACCCAGTACTTC. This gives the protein CASSVVETQYF.

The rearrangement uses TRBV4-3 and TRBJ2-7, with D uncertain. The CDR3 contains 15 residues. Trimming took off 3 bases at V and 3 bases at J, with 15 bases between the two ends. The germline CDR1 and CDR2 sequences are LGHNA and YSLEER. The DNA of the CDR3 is TGCGCCAGCAGCCATCGATCGGGTCAGGTCTACGAGCAGTACTTC. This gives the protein CASSHRSGQVYEQYF.

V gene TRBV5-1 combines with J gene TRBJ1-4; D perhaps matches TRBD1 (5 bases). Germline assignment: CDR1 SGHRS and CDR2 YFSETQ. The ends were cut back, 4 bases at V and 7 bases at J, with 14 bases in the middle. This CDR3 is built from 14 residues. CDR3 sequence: CASSPSSGGEKLFF. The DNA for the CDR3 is TGCGCCAGCAGCCCCTCCTCCGGGGGTGAAAAACTGTTTTTT. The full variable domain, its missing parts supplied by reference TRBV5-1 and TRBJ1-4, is KAGVTQTPRYLIKTRGQQVTLSCSPISGHRSVSWYQQTPGQGLQFLFEYFSETQRNKGNFPGRFSGRQFSNSRSEMNVSTLELGDSALYLCASSPSSGGEKLFFGSGTQLSVL.

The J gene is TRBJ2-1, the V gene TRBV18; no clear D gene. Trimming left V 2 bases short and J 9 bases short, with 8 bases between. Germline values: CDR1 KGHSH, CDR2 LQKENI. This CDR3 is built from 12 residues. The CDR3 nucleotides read TGTGCCAGCTCACCAGACTTCGGTGAGCAGTTCTTC. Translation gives CASSPDFGEQFF. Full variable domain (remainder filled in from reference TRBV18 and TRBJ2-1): NAGVMQNPRHLVRRRGQEARLRCSPMKGHSHVYWYRQLPEEGLKFMVYLQKENIIDESGMPKERFSAEFPKEGPSILRIQQVVRGDSAAYFCASSPDFGEQFFGPGTRLTVL.

CDR3 coding DNA: TGTGCCAGCTCACCATTCCGGGACAGGGTCATCGACGAGCAGTACTTC. As protein: CASSPFRDRVIDEQYF. The chain carries TRBV18 and TRBJ2-7; 9 positions match TRBD1. Germline assignment: CDR1 KGHSH and CDR2 LQKENI. Trimming cost V 2 bases and J 5 bases; bases outside gene matches: 10. CDR3 length: 16 amino acids.

CDR3 nucleotide sequence: TGTGCCATCAGCCCAGGGGGCGATGGCACCGGGGAGCTGTTTTTT. It encodes CAISPGGDGTGELFF. The V call is TRBV10-3, the J call TRBJ2-2; 8 nucleotides line up with TRBD1. Germline trimming cut 6 bases from V and 4 bases from J; bases unmatched to any gene: 7. This CDR3 region has 15 residues. Germline loops: CDR1 ENHRY, CDR2 SYGVKD.

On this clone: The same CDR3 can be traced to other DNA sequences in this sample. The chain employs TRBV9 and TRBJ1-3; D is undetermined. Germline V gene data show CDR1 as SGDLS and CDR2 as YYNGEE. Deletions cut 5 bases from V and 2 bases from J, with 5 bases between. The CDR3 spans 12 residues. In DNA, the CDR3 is TGTGCCAGCAGTGCTGCTGGAAACACCATATATTTT. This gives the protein CASSAAGNTIYF.

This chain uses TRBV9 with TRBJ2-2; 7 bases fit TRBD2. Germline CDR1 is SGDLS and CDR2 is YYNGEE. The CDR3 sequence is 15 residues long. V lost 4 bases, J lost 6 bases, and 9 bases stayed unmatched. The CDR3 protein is CASSPRGGVPGELFF. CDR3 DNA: TGTGCCAGCAGCCCTAGGGGAGGGGTGCCCGGGGAGCTGTTTTTT.

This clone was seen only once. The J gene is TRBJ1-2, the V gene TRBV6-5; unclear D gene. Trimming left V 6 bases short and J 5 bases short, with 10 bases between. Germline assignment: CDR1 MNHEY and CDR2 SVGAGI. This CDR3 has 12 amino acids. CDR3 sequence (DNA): TGTGCCAGCAGGCCAGCCAGTTATGGCTACACCTTC. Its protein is CASRPASYGYTF.

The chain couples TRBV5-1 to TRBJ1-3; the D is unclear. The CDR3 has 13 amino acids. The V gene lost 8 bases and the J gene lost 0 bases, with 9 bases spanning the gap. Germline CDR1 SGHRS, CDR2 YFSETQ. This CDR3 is CASTTGSGNTIYF. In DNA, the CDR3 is TGCGCCAGTACTACCGGCTCTGGAAACACCATATATTTT.

The DNA of the CDR3 is TGTGCCAGCAGTGAAGGGAGGGGTTACACTGAAGCTTTCTTT. Translated: CASSEGRGYTEAFF. This chain uses TRBV6-1 with TRBJ1-1, with D tentatively TRBD1 (5 bases). Germline CDR1 is MNHNS and CDR2 is SASEGT. With 1 base removed from V and 3 bases from J, the gap between germline ends came to 9 bases. CDR3 length: 14 residues.

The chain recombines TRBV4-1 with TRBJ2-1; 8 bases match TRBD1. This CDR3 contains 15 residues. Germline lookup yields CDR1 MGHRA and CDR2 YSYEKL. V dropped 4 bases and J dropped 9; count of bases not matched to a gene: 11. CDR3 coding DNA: TGCGCCAGCAGCCGGAATCCACAGGGGGAGAGTGAGCAGTTCTTC. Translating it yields CASSRNPQGESEQFF.

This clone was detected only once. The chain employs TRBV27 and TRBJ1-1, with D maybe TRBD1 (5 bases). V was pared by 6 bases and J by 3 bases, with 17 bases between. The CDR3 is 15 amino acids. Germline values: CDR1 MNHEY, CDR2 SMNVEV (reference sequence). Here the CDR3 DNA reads TGTGCCAGCAGCCGAGGGGACTTGATGGACACTGAAGCTTTCTTT. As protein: CASSRGDLMDTEAFF.